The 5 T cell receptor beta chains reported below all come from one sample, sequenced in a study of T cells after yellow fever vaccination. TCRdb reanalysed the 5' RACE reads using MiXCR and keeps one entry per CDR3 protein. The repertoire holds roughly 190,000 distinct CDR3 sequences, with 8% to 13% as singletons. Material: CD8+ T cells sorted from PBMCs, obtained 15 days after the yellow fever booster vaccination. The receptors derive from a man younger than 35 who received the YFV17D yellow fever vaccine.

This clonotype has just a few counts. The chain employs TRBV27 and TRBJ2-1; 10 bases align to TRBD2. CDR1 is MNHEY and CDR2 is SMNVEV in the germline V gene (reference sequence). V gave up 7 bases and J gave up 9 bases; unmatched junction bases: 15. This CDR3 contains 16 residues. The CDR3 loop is CASTPLKAGGPSEQFF. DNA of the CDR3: TGTGCCAGCACCCCCTTAAAAGCGGGGGGGCCCTCTGAGCAGTTCTTC.

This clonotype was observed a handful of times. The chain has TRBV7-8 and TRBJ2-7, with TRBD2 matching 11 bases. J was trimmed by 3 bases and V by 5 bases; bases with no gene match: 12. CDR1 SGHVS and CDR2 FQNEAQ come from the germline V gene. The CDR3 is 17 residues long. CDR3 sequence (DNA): TGTGCCAGCAGCCAAGATCCGACTAGCGGGATCTTCTACGAGCAGTACGTC. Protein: CASSQDPTSGIFYEQYV.

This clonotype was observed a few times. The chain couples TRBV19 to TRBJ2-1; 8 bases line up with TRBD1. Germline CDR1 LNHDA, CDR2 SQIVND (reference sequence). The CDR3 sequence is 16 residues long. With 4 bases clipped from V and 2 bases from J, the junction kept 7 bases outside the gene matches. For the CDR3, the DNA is TGTGCCAGTAGTAAAACCAGGGGGCCGACCTACAATGAGCAGTTCTTC. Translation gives CASSKTRGPTYNEQFF.

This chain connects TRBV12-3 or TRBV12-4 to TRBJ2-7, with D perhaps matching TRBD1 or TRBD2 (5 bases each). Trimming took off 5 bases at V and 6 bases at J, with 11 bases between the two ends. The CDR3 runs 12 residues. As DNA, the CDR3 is TGTGCCAGCAGTCCCGGGACGGTCGAGCAGTACGTC. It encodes CASSPGTVEQYV.

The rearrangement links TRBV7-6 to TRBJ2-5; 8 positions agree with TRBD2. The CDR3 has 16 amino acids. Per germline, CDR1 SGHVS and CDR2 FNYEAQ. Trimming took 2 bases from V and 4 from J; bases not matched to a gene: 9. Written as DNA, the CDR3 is TGTGCCAGCAGCTTATTATCGCGGGGGGTGCGAGAGACCCAGTACTTC. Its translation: CASSLLSRGVRETQYF. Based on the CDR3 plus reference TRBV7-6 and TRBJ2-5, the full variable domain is GAGVSQSPRYKVTKRGQDVALRCDPISGHVSLYWYRQALGQGPEFLTYFNYEAQQDKSGLPNDRFSAERPEGSISTLTIQRTEQRDSAMYRCASSLLSRGVRETQYFGPGTRLLVL.